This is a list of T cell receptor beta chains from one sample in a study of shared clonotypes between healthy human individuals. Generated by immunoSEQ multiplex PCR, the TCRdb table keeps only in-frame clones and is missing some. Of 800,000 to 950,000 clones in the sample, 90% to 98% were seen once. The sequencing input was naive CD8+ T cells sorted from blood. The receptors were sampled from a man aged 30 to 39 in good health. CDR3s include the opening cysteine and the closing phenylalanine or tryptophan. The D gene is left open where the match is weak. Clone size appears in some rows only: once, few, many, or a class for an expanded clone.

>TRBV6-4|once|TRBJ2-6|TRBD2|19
TGTGCCAGCAGTGACTCGAACCGGGCGGGGGGATCTGGGGCCAACGTCCTGACTTTC
CASSDSNRAGGSGANVLTF
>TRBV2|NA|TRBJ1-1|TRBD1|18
TGTGCCAGCAGTACACTAGGTCCCGGGACAGGGACCCGAACTGAAGCTTTCTTT
CASSTLGPGTGTRTEAFF
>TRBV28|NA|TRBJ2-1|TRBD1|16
TGTGCCAGCAGTGTGGGACAGAAAACTCCCTACAATGAGCAGTTCTTC
CASSVGQKTPYNEQFF
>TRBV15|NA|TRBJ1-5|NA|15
TGTGCCACCAGCTTAAGCGGTACCAGGAATCAGCCCCAGCATTTT
CATSLSGTRNQPQHF
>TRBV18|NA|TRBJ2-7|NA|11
TGTGCCAGTGGTTCAGGGGAAGAGCAGTACTTC
CASGSGEEQYF
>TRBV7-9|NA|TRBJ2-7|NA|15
TGTGCCAGCAGCTTAGGGTTCGGCACTCTCTACGAGCAGTACTTC
CASSLGFGTLYEQYF
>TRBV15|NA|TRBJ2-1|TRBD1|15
TGTGCCACCAGCAATCCCGGGACAGGGGTAAATGAGCAGTTCTTC
CATSNPGTGVNEQFF
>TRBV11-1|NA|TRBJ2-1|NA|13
TGTGCCAGCAGCTTAGACCCGATGGGGGAGCAGTTCTTC
CASSLDPMGEQFF
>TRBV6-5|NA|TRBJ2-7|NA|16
TGTGCCAGCAGTTACTCGGGGCTAGAGGGGGCCTACGAGCAGTACTTC
CASSYSGLEGAYEQYF
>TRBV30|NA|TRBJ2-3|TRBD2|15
TGTGCCTGGGCGAGCGGGAGGGCCAACACAGATACGCAGTATTTT
CAWASGRANTDTQYF
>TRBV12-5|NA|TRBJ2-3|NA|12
TGTGCTAGTGGTTTCTCAACAGATACGCAGTATTTT
CASGFSTDTQYF
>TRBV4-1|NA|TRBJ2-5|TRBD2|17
TGCGCCAGCAGCCAAACACCGCCTAGCGGGATGGGAGAGACCCAGTACTTC
CASSQTPPSGMGETQYF
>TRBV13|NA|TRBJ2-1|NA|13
TGTGCCAGCAGCTCACGATGGGACAATGAGCAGTTCTTC
CASSSRWDNEQFF
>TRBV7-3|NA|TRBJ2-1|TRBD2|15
TGTGCCAGCAGCTTGTTAGCGGGAGCGGGAAATGAGCAGTTCTTC
CASSLLAGAGNEQFF
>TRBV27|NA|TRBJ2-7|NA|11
TGTGCCAGCTATCATGGGGGCGAGCAGTACTTC
CASYHGGEQYF
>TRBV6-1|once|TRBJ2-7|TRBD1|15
TGTGCCAGCAGTGTAGGACAGGGGGTCGGCTACGAGCAGTACTTC
CASSVGQGVGYEQYF
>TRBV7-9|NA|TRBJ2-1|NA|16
TGTGCCAGCAGCTTAGGTCAGCTTAGCTCCTACAATGAGCAGTTCTTC
CASSLGQLSSYNEQFF
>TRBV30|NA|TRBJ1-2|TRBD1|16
TGTGCCTGGAGTTGGGGTCAGGGGGTCCTAAACTATGGCTACACCTTC
CAWSWGQGVLNYGYTF
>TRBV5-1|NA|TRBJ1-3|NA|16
TGCGCCAGCAGCCCAAGGACAGCCGCCTCTGGAAACACCATATATTTT
CASSPRTAASGNTIYF
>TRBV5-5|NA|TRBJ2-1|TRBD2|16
TGTGCCAGCAGCTTGGAGACTAGCGGGAGTGGCGGTGAGCAGTTCTTC
CASSLETSGSGGEQFF
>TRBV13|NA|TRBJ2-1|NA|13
TGTGCCAGCAGCTGGGACCGGGGCCATGAGCAGTTCTTC
CASSWDRGHEQFF
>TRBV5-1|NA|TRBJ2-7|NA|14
TGCGCCAGCAGCTCCCAGGGGGGAACCTACGAGCAGTACTTC
CASSSQGGTYEQYF
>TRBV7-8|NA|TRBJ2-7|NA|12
TGTGCCAGCTCTTGGTCCGGTTCCGAGCAGTACTTC
CASSWSGSEQYF
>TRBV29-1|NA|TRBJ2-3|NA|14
TGCAGCGTTGTCAGGGGGGATTTGGTAGATACGCAGTATTTT
CSVVRGDLVDTQYF
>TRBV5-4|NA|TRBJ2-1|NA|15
TGTGCCAGCAGCTTGACCGGGTTACCCGAGAATGAGCAGTTCTTC
CASSLTGLPENEQFF
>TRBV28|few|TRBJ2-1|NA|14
TGTGCCAGCAGAAGCGGAAGCTCCTACAATGAGCAGTTCTTC
CASRSGSSYNEQFF
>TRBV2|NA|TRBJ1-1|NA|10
TGTGCCGCGTGGAACACTGAAGCTTTCTTT
CAAWNTEAFF
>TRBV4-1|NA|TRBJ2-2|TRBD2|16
TGCGCCAGCAGCCAGATAGCGGGACTTAACACCGGGGAGCTGTTTTTT
CASSQIAGLNTGELFF
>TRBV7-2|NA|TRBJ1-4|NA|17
TGTGCCAGCAGCTTAACCTCCCCGACAGTCGATAATGAAAAACTGTTTTTT
CASSLTSPTVDNEKLFF
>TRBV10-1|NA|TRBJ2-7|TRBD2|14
TGCGCCAGCAGTGATAGCGGGCAAGCCTACGAGCAGTACTTC
CASSDSGQAYEQYF
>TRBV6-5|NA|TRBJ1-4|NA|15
TGTGCCAGCAGTTCGGGAGGGGCGGAGTATGAAAAACTGTTTTTT
CASSSGGAEYEKLFF
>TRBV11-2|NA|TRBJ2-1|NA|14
TGTGCCAGCAGCCCCCGGGACTTCAACAATGAGCAGTTCTTC
CASSPRDFNNEQFF
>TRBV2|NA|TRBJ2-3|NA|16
TGTGCCAGCAGTGTTGATCTAGATAAGAGCACAGATACGCAGTATTTT
CASSVDLDKSTDTQYF
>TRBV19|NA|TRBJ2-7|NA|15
TGTGCCAGTAGTATTGGTCGGGACTCGTTCTACGAGCAGTACTTC
CASSIGRDSFYEQYF
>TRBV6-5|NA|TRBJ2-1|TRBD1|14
TGTGCCAGCAGTCGGACAGGGGGCTACAATGAGCAGTTCTTC
CASSRTGGYNEQFF
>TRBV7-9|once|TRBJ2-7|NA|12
TGTGCCAGCAGCTCGGACCTATACGAGCAGTACTTC
CASSSDLYEQYF
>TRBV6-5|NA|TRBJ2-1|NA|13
TGTGCCAGCAGTCCACCCGGATACAATGAGCAGTTCTTC
CASSPPGYNEQFF
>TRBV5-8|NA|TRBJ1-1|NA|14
TGTGCCAGCAGCTTTTTCCAGGGGTTAACTGAAGCTTTCTTT
CASSFFQGLTEAFF
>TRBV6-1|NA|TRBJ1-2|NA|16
TGTGCCAGCAGTGACGTAACAGGGCGACTTTACTATGGCTACACCTTC
CASSDVTGRLYYGYTF
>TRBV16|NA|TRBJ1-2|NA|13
TGTGCCAGCAGCCAATCGATGTGGGGAGGCTACACCTTC
CASSQSMWGGYTF
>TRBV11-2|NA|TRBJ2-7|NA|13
TGTGCCAGCAGCGGCAATGAAAAGTTCGAGCAGTACTTC
CASSGNEKFEQYF
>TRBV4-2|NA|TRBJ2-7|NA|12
TGTGCCAGCGGCCGGGGACTCCTCGAGCAGTACTTC
CASGRGLLEQYF
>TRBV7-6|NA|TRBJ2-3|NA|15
TGTGCCAGCAGCTTAGGCGCCGGATTCACAGATACGCAGTATTTT
CASSLGAGFTDTQYF
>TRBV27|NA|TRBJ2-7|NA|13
TGTGCCAGCAGTCAACAGGGTTCCTACGAGCAGTACTTC
CASSQQGSYEQYF
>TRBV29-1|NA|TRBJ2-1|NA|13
TGCAGCGTCGGCGGGCAGATTGGTGGTGAGCAGTTCTTC
CSVGGQIGGEQFF
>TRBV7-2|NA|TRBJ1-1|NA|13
TGTGCCAGCAGCTATGACCTGAACACTGAAGCTTTCTTT
CASSYDLNTEAFF